These 4 T cell receptor beta chains came from one sample sequenced in a study of blood T cell repertoires in COVID-19. Measured with immunoSEQ multiplex PCR; TCRdb has only the in-frame clones, and not every one. The data hold about 250,000 clones, with 85% to 90% observed a single time. Sequencing was done on a sample of PBMCs or T cells enriched from blood (not recorded which). These receptors were obtained from a man aged 35-49 years who had recovered from COVID-19.

This sequence joins TRBV5-6 and TRBJ2-3; possibly TRBD2 for D (5 bases). This CDR3 is built from 17 residues. V was clipped by 1 base and J by 0 bases, with 15 bases between them. Germline V gene sequence: CDR1 SGHDT, CDR2 YYEEEE. The CDR3 nucleotides read TGTGCCAGCAGCTTGTGGCGGGTCCCCCTTAGCACAGATACGCAGTATTTT. Its translation is CASSLWRVPLSTDTQYF.

This clone showed up just a few times. The rearrangement uses TRBV5-4 and TRBJ2-2; tentatively, D is TRBD2 (6 bases). CDR1 SGHNT and CDR2 YYREEE come from the germline V gene (reference sequence). The CDR3 contains 16 residues. The V end lost 0 bases, the J end lost 1 base, and 10 bases lay between the germline ends. The CDR3: CASSLGGALNTGELFF. The CDR3 coding sequence is TGTGCCAGCAGCTTGGGCGGGGCCTTGAACACCGGGGAGCTGTTTTTT.

This clone was detected only a few times. V gene TRBV5-5 combines with J gene TRBJ2-7, with D possibly TRBD1 on 6 matching bases. This CDR3 has 14 residues. The V end was cut by 2 bases, the J end by 4 bases, with 13 bases between. Germline CDR1 and CDR2: SGHKS and YYEKEE (reference sequence). CDR3 nucleotides: TGTGCCAGCAGCTTACAGGGTCTCACGTACGAGCAGTACTTC. Amino acids: CASSLQGLTYEQYF. The full variable domain, completed using reference TRBV5-5 and TRBJ2-7, is DAGVTQSPTHLIKTRGQQVTLRCSPISGHKSVSWYQQVLGQGPQFIFQYYEKEERGRGNFPDRFSARQFPNYSSELNVNALLLGDSALYLCASSLQGLTYEQYFGPGTRLTVT.

In its sample, this clone was seen once. The chain links TRBV9 to TRBJ2-1; 7 nucleotides line up with TRBD2. Unmatched junction bases numbered 6, after V lost 1 base and J lost 2 bases. CDR3 size: 16 residues. Germline loops: CDR1 SGDLS, CDR2 YYNGEE. The CDR3 protein is CASSVKSAGAYNEQFF. The CDR3 DNA reads TGTGCCAGCAGCGTAAAGTCCGCGGGGGCCTACAATGAGCAGTTCTTC. Variable domain in full (rest from reference TRBV9 and TRBJ2-1): DSGVTQTPKHLITATGQRVTLRCSPRSGDLSVYWYQQSLDQGLQFLIQYYNGEERAKGNILERFSAQQFPDLHSELNLSSLELGDSALYFCASSVKSAGAYNEQFFGPGTRLTVL.